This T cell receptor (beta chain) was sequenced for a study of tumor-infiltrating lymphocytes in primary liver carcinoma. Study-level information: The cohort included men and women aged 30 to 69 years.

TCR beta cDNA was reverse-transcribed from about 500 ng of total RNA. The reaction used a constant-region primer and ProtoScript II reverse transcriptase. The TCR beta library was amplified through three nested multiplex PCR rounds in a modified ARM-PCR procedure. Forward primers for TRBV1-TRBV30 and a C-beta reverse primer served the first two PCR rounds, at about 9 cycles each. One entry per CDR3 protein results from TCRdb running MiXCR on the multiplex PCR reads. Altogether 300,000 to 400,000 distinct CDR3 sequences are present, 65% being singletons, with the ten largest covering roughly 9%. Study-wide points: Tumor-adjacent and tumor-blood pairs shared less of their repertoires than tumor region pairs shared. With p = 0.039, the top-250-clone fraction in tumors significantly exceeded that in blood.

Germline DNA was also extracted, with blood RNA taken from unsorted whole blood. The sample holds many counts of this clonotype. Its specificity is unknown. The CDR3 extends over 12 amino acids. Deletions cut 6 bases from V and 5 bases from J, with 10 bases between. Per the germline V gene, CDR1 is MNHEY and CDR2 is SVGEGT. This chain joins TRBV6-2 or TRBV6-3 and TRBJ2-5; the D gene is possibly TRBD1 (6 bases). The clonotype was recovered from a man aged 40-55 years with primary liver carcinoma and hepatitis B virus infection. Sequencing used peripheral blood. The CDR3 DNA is TGTGCCAGCAGCAACAGGGTCGAGACCCAGTACTTC. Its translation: CASSNRVETQYF.